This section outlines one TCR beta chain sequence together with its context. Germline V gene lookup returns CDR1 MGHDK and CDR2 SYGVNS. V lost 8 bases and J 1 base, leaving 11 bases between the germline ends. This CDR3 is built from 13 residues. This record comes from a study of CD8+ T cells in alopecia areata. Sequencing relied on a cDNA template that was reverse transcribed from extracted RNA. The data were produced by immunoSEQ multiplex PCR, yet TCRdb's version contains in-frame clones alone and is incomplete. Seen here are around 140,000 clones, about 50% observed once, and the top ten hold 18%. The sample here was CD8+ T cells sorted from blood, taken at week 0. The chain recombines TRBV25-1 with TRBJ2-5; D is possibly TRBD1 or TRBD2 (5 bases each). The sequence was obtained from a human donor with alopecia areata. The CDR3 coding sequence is TGTGCCAGCGATCAAGGGACCCAAGAGACCCAGTACTTC. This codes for CASDQGTQETQYF.